A selection of T cell receptor beta chains follows, all from one sample in a study of OX40 agonist ivuxolimab in advanced cancers. Assay used: immunoSEQ multiplex PCR; TCRdb lists only in-frame clones, some missing. Of 65,000 to 90,000 clones in the sample, more than 85% were seen once. Sequenced here: CD4+ or CD8+ T cells sorted from blood, sampled in a trial of the OX40 agonist ivuxolimab. The receptors stem from an adult with an advanced solid tumor such as melanoma, head and neck, liver or kidney cancer. Both conserved end residues are part of each CDR3. Each record gives: J gene, D gene, V gene, clone size, CDR3 DNA, CDR3 protein. D genes are given only for firm matches. Clone size is given for some rows only: seen once, a few or many times, or a class if the clone is expanded.

j_call: TRBJ2-7
d_call: -
v_call: TRBV5-6
clone_size: -
cdr3_nt: TGTGCCAGCAGAATTAGGACCGGACGGCTCTACGAGCAGTACTTC
cdr3_aa: CASRIRTGRLYEQYF

j_call: TRBJ1-1
d_call: -
v_call: TRBV30
clone_size: few
cdr3_nt: TGTGCCTGGATCGGGTACGGCCACATGAACACTGAAGCTTTCTTT
cdr3_aa: CAWIGYGHMNTEAFF

j_call: TRBJ1-4
d_call: -
v_call: TRBV7-6
clone_size: -
cdr3_nt: TGTGCCAGCAGCTTGGAGTCCTTTAATGAAAAACTGTTTTTT
cdr3_aa: CASSLESFNEKLFF

j_call: TRBJ2-5
d_call: TRBD1
v_call: TRBV7-9
clone_size: -
cdr3_nt: TGTGCCAGCAGCGCACAGGGGGCTCGAGAGACCCAGTACTTC
cdr3_aa: CASSAQGARETQYF

j_call: TRBJ2-1
d_call: -
v_call: TRBV7-6
clone_size: -
cdr3_nt: TGTGCCAGCAGCCGCGCCTGGGATGAGCAGTTCTTC
cdr3_aa: CASSRAWDEQFF

j_call: TRBJ2-7
d_call: -
v_call: TRBV13
clone_size: -
cdr3_nt: TGTGCCAGCAGCGCGAAAATAGGCGACGGGACCGACGAGCAGTACTTC
cdr3_aa: CASSAKIGDGTDEQYF

j_call: TRBJ2-2
d_call: -
v_call: TRBV4-1
clone_size: -
cdr3_nt: TGCGCCAGCTCCCGACTAGCGAACACCGGGGAGCTGTTTTTT
cdr3_aa: CASSRLANTGELFF

j_call: TRBJ2-3
d_call: -
v_call: TRBV11-3
clone_size: -
cdr3_nt: TGTGCCAGCCAGGAGGGGACAGATACGCAGTATTTT
cdr3_aa: CASQEGTDTQYF

j_call: TRBJ1-2
d_call: -
v_call: TRBV30
clone_size: -
cdr3_nt: TGTGCCTGGGAAGGAGGCGGGGGCAACTATGGCTACACCTTC
cdr3_aa: CAWEGGGGNYGYTF

j_call: TRBJ2-7
d_call: TRBD2
v_call: TRBV19
clone_size: -
cdr3_nt: TGTGCCAGTAGTATTGGCGGGGGGCCCTACGAGCAGTACTTC
cdr3_aa: CASSIGGGPYEQYF

j_call: TRBJ1-5
d_call: -
v_call: TRBV7-2
clone_size: -
cdr3_nt: TGTGCCAGCAGCTCAGGGTATCAGCCCCAGCATTTT
cdr3_aa: CASSSGYQPQHF

j_call: TRBJ2-5
d_call: -
v_call: TRBV15
clone_size: -
cdr3_nt: TGTGCCACCAGCAGAAGCAGGAGAGAAGAGACCCAGTACTTC
cdr3_aa: CATSRSRREETQYF

j_call: TRBJ2-7
d_call: -
v_call: TRBV5-1
clone_size: -
cdr3_nt: TGCGCCAGCAGCTGGTCCCCGCTCTACGAGCAGTACTTC
cdr3_aa: CASSWSPLYEQYF

j_call: TRBJ2-7
d_call: -
v_call: TRBV11-3
clone_size: -
cdr3_nt: TGTGCCAGCAGTCCGGACAAAGAGGGCGAGCAGTACTTC
cdr3_aa: CASSPDKEGEQYF

j_call: TRBJ2-3
d_call: -
v_call: TRBV10-1
clone_size: -
cdr3_nt: TGCGCCAGCAGTGAGTCGGTCCGAGATACGCAGTATTTT
cdr3_aa: CASSESVRDTQYF

j_call: TRBJ1-3
d_call: -
v_call: TRBV19
clone_size: -
cdr3_nt: TGTGCCAGTAGTAACTTCCTGTGGTGGGAGTCCCCGACCTCCTCTGGAAACACCATATATTTT
cdr3_aa: CASSNFLWWESPTSSGNTIYF

j_call: TRBJ2-7
d_call: TRBD2
v_call: TRBV27
clone_size: -
cdr3_nt: TGTGCCAGCAGTTTGGGGGGGGCGGGGGGACCCTACGAGCAGTACTTC
cdr3_aa: CASSLGGAGGPYEQYF

j_call: TRBJ2-1
d_call: -
v_call: TRBV11-2
clone_size: -
cdr3_nt: TGTGCCAGCAGCTCCGGCTGGGGAAATGAGCAGTTCTTC
cdr3_aa: CASSSGWGNEQFF

j_call: TRBJ2-7
d_call: -
v_call: TRBV11-2
clone_size: -
cdr3_nt: TGTGCCAGCAGCTTGTTAGGCCCCCGGGCGGAAATAGGCTACGAGCAGTACTTC
cdr3_aa: CASSLLGPRAEIGYEQYF

j_call: TRBJ2-7
d_call: -
v_call: TRBV30
clone_size: -
cdr3_nt: TGTGCCTGGCAATCTAATTTATGGGGCGAGCAGTACTTC
cdr3_aa: CAWQSNLWGEQYF

j_call: TRBJ2-5
d_call: TRBD1
v_call: TRBV5-8
clone_size: -
cdr3_nt: TGTGCCAGCAGCTGGGGACAGGGTGGGGAAGAGACCCAGTACTTC
cdr3_aa: CASSWGQGGEETQYF

j_call: TRBJ1-1
d_call: TRBD1
v_call: TRBV7-9
clone_size: -
cdr3_nt: TGTGCCAGCAGCCCCCAGGGGGGGACATCTAAGGAAGCTTTCTTT
cdr3_aa: CASSPQGGTSKEAFF

j_call: TRBJ1-3
d_call: TRBD1
v_call: TRBV18
clone_size: -
cdr3_nt: TGTGCCAGCTCACCCAACCCCGGGACAGGGTCCGGAAACACCATATATTTT
cdr3_aa: CASSPNPGTGSGNTIYF

j_call: TRBJ2-3
d_call: TRBD2
v_call: TRBV2
clone_size: once
cdr3_nt: TGTGCCAGCAGTTACCTAGCGGGGGTGGCGGATACGCAGTATTTT
cdr3_aa: CASSYLAGVADTQYF

j_call: TRBJ2-7
d_call: TRBD2
v_call: TRBV7-9
clone_size: -
cdr3_nt: TGTGCCTCCGCGGCTAGCGGGGGGCCTGAAGCCTACGAGCAGTACTTC
cdr3_aa: CASAASGGPEAYEQYF

j_call: TRBJ2-3
d_call: TRBD1
v_call: TRBV29-1
clone_size: -
cdr3_nt: TGCAGCGTTGAGTTCCGGGACAGGGCTGCAGATACGCAGTATTTT
cdr3_aa: CSVEFRDRAADTQYF

j_call: TRBJ2-7
d_call: -
v_call: TRBV18
clone_size: -
cdr3_nt: TGTGCCAGCTCACCGGGGATAGGCTACGAGCAGTACTTC
cdr3_aa: CASSPGIGYEQYF

j_call: TRBJ2-5
d_call: TRBD1
v_call: TRBV11-2
clone_size: -
cdr3_nt: TGTGCCAGCAGCTTTGGACAGGGAGAGACCCAGTACTTC
cdr3_aa: CASSFGQGETQYF

j_call: TRBJ2-3
d_call: TRBD2
v_call: TRBV9
clone_size: -
cdr3_nt: TGTGCCAGCAGCGGCCCCAAAGCGGGGGGGCCGAGAGATACGCAGTATTTT
cdr3_aa: CASSGPKAGGPRDTQYF

j_call: TRBJ1-4
d_call: -
v_call: TRBV25-1
clone_size: -
cdr3_nt: TGTGCCAGCAGTGAGAGGGCAGCTGCAACTAATGAAAAACTGTTTTTT
cdr3_aa: CASSERAAATNEKLFF

j_call: TRBJ2-3
d_call: TRBD1
v_call: TRBV2
clone_size: -
cdr3_nt: TGTGCCAGCAGTGACGCGTGGACAGGGGGGATGGATACGCAGTATTTT
cdr3_aa: CASSDAWTGGMDTQYF

j_call: TRBJ1-2
d_call: TRBD1
v_call: TRBV19
clone_size: -
cdr3_nt: TGTGCCAGTAGCACAAGACAGGGGCTTAACTATGGCTACACCTTC
cdr3_aa: CASSTRQGLNYGYTF

j_call: TRBJ2-5
d_call: -
v_call: TRBV27
clone_size: once
cdr3_nt: TGTGCCAGCAGTTTATTGGGGGGTACGGAGACCCAGTACTTC
cdr3_aa: CASSLLGGTETQYF

j_call: TRBJ1-3
d_call: TRBD1
v_call: TRBV9
clone_size: -
cdr3_nt: TGTGCCAGCAGCGTGGGACAGGCCGTCTCTGGAAACACCATATATTTT
cdr3_aa: CASSVGQAVSGNTIYF

j_call: TRBJ2-3
d_call: -
v_call: TRBV6-4
clone_size: -
cdr3_nt: TGTGCCAGCAGTGACGTGGGGGGCACAGATACGCAGTATTTT
cdr3_aa: CASSDVGGTDTQYF

j_call: TRBJ2-7
d_call: TRBD1
v_call: TRBV18
clone_size: -
cdr3_nt: TGTGCCAGCTCACCAGGGACAGGGGTGGGCGAGCAGTACTTC
cdr3_aa: CASSPGTGVGEQYF

j_call: TRBJ2-7
d_call: -
v_call: TRBV11-2
clone_size: -
cdr3_nt: TGTGCCAGCAGCTTAATCGAGCAGTACTTC
cdr3_aa: CASSLIEQYF

j_call: TRBJ2-3
d_call: -
v_call: TRBV5-6
clone_size: once
cdr3_nt: TGTGCCAGCACTGGGGGGCAGGATTTAGATACGCAGTATTTT
cdr3_aa: CASTGGQDLDTQYF